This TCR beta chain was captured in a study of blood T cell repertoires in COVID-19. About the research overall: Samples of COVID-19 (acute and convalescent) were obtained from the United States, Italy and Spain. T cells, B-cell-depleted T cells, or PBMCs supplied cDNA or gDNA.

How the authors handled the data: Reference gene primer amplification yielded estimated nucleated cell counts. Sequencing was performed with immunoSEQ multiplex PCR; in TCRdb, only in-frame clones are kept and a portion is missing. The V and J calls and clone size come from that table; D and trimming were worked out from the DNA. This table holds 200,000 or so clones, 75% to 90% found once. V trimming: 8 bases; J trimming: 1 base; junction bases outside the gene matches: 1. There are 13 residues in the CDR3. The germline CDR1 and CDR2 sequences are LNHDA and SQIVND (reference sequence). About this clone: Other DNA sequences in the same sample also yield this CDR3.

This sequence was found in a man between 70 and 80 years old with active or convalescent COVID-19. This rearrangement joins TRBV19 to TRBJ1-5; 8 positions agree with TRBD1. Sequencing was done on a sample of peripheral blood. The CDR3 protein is CASRQGSNQPQHF. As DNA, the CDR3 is TGTGCCAGTCGACAGGGGAGCAATCAGCCCCAGCATTTT.